The 25 T cell receptor beta chains below all came from one sample that was sequenced in a study of cytomegalovirus exposure and HLA in healthy donors (dated by TCRdb to 2016 to 2017). The library was obtained by the immunoSEQ multiplex PCR assay. A mixture of 60 forward primers for TCR Vbeta segments and 13 reverse primers for TCR Jbeta segments was used in the multiplex PCR. TCRdb re-hosts the immuneACCESS table, in-frame sequences only. Its copies lack some clones; in the studies checked, an unresolved V gene accounts for under half of them, and the cause for the rest is not known. The sample table shows 55,000 to 70,000 clones, and 80% are seen once. Around 5.4% of the sample is held by the ten biggest clonotypes. Specimen: PBMCs. The receptors shown here come from a male donor in good health and CMV-seronegative.

This clone has just one count. V gene TRBV7-2 combines with J gene TRBJ1-2; D is unresolved. Trimming stripped 3 bases from V and 0 bases from J, with 8 bases between. The CDR3 is made up of 14 amino acids. Germline V gene sequence: CDR1 SGHTA, CDR2 FQGNSA. CDR3 loop: CASSFGSTNYGYTF. In nucleotides, the CDR3 is TGTGCCAGCAGCTTTGGCAGTACTAACTATGGCTACACCTTC.

This chain joins TRBV7-2 and TRBJ2-3; 12 bases match TRBD2. The V segment lost 5 bases and the J segment 0 bases; nucleotides outside the gene matches: 9. Germline assignment: CDR1 SGHTA and CDR2 FQGNSA. The CDR3 totals 18 residues. Here the CDR3 reads CASSPGTSGPVSTDTQYF. CDR3 nucleotides: TGTGCCAGCAGCCCCGGGACTAGCGGGCCCGTTAGCACAGATACGCAGTATTTT.

This clone came up a few times. The CDR3 nucleotides are TGTGCCAGCAGGAGGACTAGCGGGGGTTCAGATACGCAGTATTTT. This sequence encodes CASRRTSGGSDTQYF. The V and J genes are TRBV7-3 and TRBJ2-3, with 13 bases matching TRBD2. V was pared by 6 bases and J by 4 bases, with 4 bases of the junction left unmatched. Germline V gives CDR1 SGHTA, CDR2 FQGTGA. The CDR3 spans 15 residues.

CDR3 protein: CASRPDRSGANVLTF. For the CDR3, the DNA is TGTGCCAGCAGACCCGACAGGTCTGGGGCCAACGTCCTGACTTTC. The V gene is TRBV7-8, the J gene TRBJ2-6; D may be TRBD1 (6 bases). CDR1 and CDR2 (germline): SGHVS, FQNEAQ. The CDR3 is 15 residues long. The ends were cut back, 6 bases at V and 1 base at J, with 10 bases in the middle.

J is TRBJ1-1 and V is TRBV10-3; 9 nucleotides align to TRBD1. The CDR3 loop spans 16 amino acids. Per the germline V gene, CDR1 is ENHRY and CDR2 is SYGVKD. V was pared by 3 bases and J by 4 bases, with 9 bases of the junction left unmatched. The CDR3 nucleotides read TGTGCCATCAGTGACCCTACAGGGGGCCGGGGCACTGAAGCTTTCTTT. Translated: CAISDPTGGRGTEAFF.

The chain has TRBV7-9 and TRBJ2-2; 11 bases agree with TRBD2. The CDR3 sequence is 18 residues long. J was trimmed by 1 base and V by 6 bases; bases with no gene match: 10. Germline V gene sequence: CDR1 SEHNR, CDR2 FQNEAQ (reference sequence). The CDR3 loop reads CASRTGLAVPRNTGELFF. CDR3 nucleotide sequence: TGTGCCAGCAGAACGGGACTAGCGGTGCCTAGGAACACCGGGGAGCTGTTTTTT. The entire variable domain, with the rest obtained from reference TRBV7-9 and TRBJ2-2, is as follows: DTGVSQNPRHKITKRGQNVTFRCDPISEHNRLYWYRQTLGQGPEFLTYFQNEAQLEKSRLLSDRFSAERPKGSFSTLEIQRTEQGDSAMYLCASRTGLAVPRNTGELFFGEGSRLTVL.

This clone has only one observation. J is TRBJ1-6 and V is TRBV9; 7 bases are shared with TRBD1. The CDR3 sequence is 15 residues long. The ends lost 4 bases at V and 11 bases at J; junction bases unmatched: 12. Germline CDR1 is SGDLS and CDR2 is YYNGEE. The CDR3 sequence: CASSPTSTGSAPLHF. The CDR3 coding sequence is TGTGCCAGCAGCCCTACCTCGACAGGGTCGGCACCCCTCCACTTT.

V and J are TRBV18 and TRBJ1-5; D is undetermined. V shed 2 bases and J shed 7 bases, with 15 bases lying between them. The germline gives CDR1 KGHSH, CDR2 LQKENI. CDR3 size: 15 residues. Here the CDR3 reads CASSPSTAVLQPQHF. In DNA form, the CDR3 reads TGTGCCAGCTCACCAAGTACAGCCGTTCTACAGCCCCAGCATTTT.

In regard to this clone: Mismatch with germline at one junction end may stem from a read error. The chain employs TRBV2 and TRBJ2-4; TRBD2 might be the D (7 bases). CDR1 is SNHLY and CDR2 is FYNNEI in the germline V gene. This CDR3 contains 16 residues. In DNA form, the CDR3 reads TGTGACAGCAGGGGAGGGGGGGCCCTAGCCAAAAACATTCAGTACTTC. This sequence encodes CDSRGGGALAKNIQYF.

This clone was observed once. V is TRBV4-2 and J is TRBJ1-2; TRBD1 matches at 9 bases. V shed 0 bases and J 2 bases; nucleotides not matched to a gene: 4. This CDR3 comprises 16 residues. The germline CDR1 and CDR2 sequences are LGHNA and YNFKEQ. The CDR3 DNA reads TGTGCCAGCAGCCAAGATGTAGGACAGGGGAACTATGGCTACACCTTC. This translates into CASSQDVGQGNYGYTF.

This chain connects TRBV5-1 to TRBJ2-5; 10 bases fit TRBD2. This CDR3 region has 16 residues. Germline V CDR1 and CDR2: SGHRS, YFSETQ. Trimming removed 5 bases from V and 1 base from J; junction bases left unmatched: 8. In DNA, the CDR3 is TGCGCCAGCAGGGGGAGCGGGGGGGCCGCCCAAGAGACCCAGTACTTC. Translation: CASRGSGGAAQETQYF.

The gene calls are TRBV9 and TRBJ1-1; D is unclear. The germline CDR1 and CDR2 sequences are SGDLS and YYNGEE. Trimming removed 0 bases from V and 4 bases from J, with 10 bases in between. This CDR3 has 14 amino acids. This CDR3 reads CASSVATGVTEAFF. The CDR3 DNA follows: TGTGCCAGCAGCGTAGCTACCGGGGTCACTGAAGCTTTCTTT.

V is TRBV25-1 and J is TRBJ1-2, with unresolved D. The V gene's germline CDR1 is MGHDK and CDR2 SYGVNS. The CDR3 contains 11 residues. V was pared by 7 bases and J by 4 bases, with 7 bases between. CDR3 nucleotide sequence: TGTGCCAGCACCTTCGGCTATGGCTACACCTTC. Its translation is CASTFGYGYTF.

The count of this clone is one. This chain uses TRBV18 with TRBJ2-5; the D is unclear. Germline V gene sequence: CDR1 KGHSH, CDR2 LQKENI. The CDR3 is 11 residues long. Trimming removed 3 bases from V and 5 bases from J, with 4 bases in between. For the CDR3, the DNA is TGTGCCAGCTCACCCTCGGAGACCCAGTACTTC. Amino acid sequence: CASSPSETQYF.

V usage is TRBV11-1 and J usage is TRBJ2-4; TRBD2 matches at 10 bases. V dropped 3 bases and J dropped 2; count of bases not matched to a gene: 4. Per the germline V gene, CDR1 is SGHAT and CDR2 is FQDESV (reference sequence). The CDR3 is made up of 16 amino acids. CDR3 residues: CASSLGSGGSKNIQYF. The DNA of the CDR3 is TGTGCCAGCAGCTTGGGTAGCGGGGGGTCCAAAAACATTCAGTACTTC.

The rearrangement joins TRBV15 to TRBJ2-1, with 14 bases identical to TRBD2. Germline CDR1 is LNHNV and CDR2 is YYDKDF (reference sequence). V gave up 0 bases and J gave up 10 bases; unmatched junction bases: 11. CDR3 length: 18 residues. CDR3 in amino acids: CATSRDMATSGGAGEQFF. Written as DNA, the CDR3 is TGTGCCACCAGCAGAGATATGGCGACTAGCGGGGGGGCTGGGGAGCAGTTCTTC.

The chain is built from TRBV6-1 and TRBJ2-7, with 7 bases lining up with TRBD1. The length of the CDR3 is 12 residues. The V segment lost 11 bases and the J segment 2 bases; nucleotides outside the gene matches: 6. In germline, CDR1 is MNHNS, CDR2 SASEGT. CDR3 sequence (DNA): TGTGCCGGTCGGGACAGAGCCTACGAGCAGTACTTC. Amino acids: CAGRDRAYEQYF.

The genes are TRBV4-2 and TRBJ2-3, with TRBD1 identical over 9 bases. Per germline, CDR1 LGHNA and CDR2 YNFKEQ. Trimming removed 1 base from V and 8 bases from J; junction bases left unmatched: 7. This CDR3 contains 15 residues. The CDR3 DNA reads TGTGCCAGCAGCCAAGTCCAACAGGGGGCTACTACGCAGTATTTT. Residues: CASSQVQQGATTQYF.

This chain connects TRBV9 to TRBJ1-3, with D unresolved. The CDR3 runs 15 residues. Germline lookup yields CDR1 SGDLS and CDR2 YYNGEE. V was clipped by 0 bases and J by 0 bases, with 7 bases between them. As DNA, the CDR3 is TGTGCCAGCAGCGTAGACACCATCTCTGGAAACACCATATATTTT. Encoded protein: CASSVDTISGNTIYF.

The J gene is TRBJ1-4, the V gene TRBV5-4; D gene ambiguous. V lost 2 bases and J 3 bases, leaving 11 bases between the germline ends. This CDR3 is built from 15 residues. Germline V gives CDR1 SGHNT, CDR2 YYREEE (reference sequence). CDR3 nucleotides: TGTGCCAGCAGCTTCGCCGGGCGGGCTAATGAAAAACTGTTTTTT. It is translated as CASSFAGRANEKLFF.

The chain links TRBV18 to TRBJ2-7; D not resolved. Trimming cost V 6 bases and J 2 bases, with 14 bases left between them. The CDR3 contains 14 residues. Looked up from germline, CDR1 is KGHSH and CDR2 is LQKENI. The CDR3 sequence is CASSPTQDTYEQYF. CDR3 nucleotides: TGTGCCAGCTCCCCCACCCAGGATACCTACGAGCAGTACTTC.

This sequence joins TRBV5-1 and TRBJ1-3; TRBD1 is a possible D gene (5 bases). The ends were cut back, 0 bases at V and 0 bases at J, with 10 bases in the middle. This CDR3 contains 16 residues. Germline CDR1 SGHRS, CDR2 YFSETQ. CDR3 protein: CASSLEGKISGNTIYF. The CDR3 region has the DNA TGCGCCAGCAGCTTGGAGGGGAAGATCTCTGGAAACACCATATATTTT. The whole variable domain, remainder taken from reference TRBV5-1 and TRBJ1-3, is KAGVTQTPRYLIKTRGQQVTLSCSPISGHRSVSWYQQTPGQGLQFLFEYFSETQRNKGNFPGRFSGRQFSNSRSEMNVSTLELGDSALYLCASSLEGKISGNTIYFGEGSWLTVV.

This chain links TRBV7-2 with TRBJ1-2; TRBD1 agrees at 11 bases. Losses at the gene ends were 7 bases for V and 7 bases for J; bases not matched to a gene: 14. CDR1 SGHTA and CDR2 FQGNSA come from the germline V gene. This CDR3 region has 16 residues. The chain's CDR3 is CASTLIWTGGVFGYTF. CDR3 in DNA: TGTGCCAGCACCCTAATTTGGACAGGGGGCGTCTTTGGCTACACCTTC.

The rearrangement links TRBV5-1 to TRBJ1-5, with D unclear. CDR3 length equals 15 residues. Trimming took off 0 bases at V and 1 base at J, with 8 bases between the two ends. In germline, CDR1 is SGHRS, CDR2 YFSETQ. CDR3 protein: CASSLGGGSNQPQHF. The CDR3 DNA is TGCGCCAGCAGCTTGGGGGGAGGCAGCAATCAGCCCCAGCATTTT.

This clone was observed a few times. The V call is TRBV5-6, the J call TRBJ1-1; D gene ambiguous. The CDR3 totals 13 residues. CDR1 is SGHDT, CDR2 YYEEEE, per germline. V was pared by 4 bases and J by 8 bases, with 15 bases between. CDR3 residues: CASSPGREREAFF. DNA of the CDR3: TGTGCCAGCAGCCCGGGCCGGGAGAGAGAAGCTTTCTTT.